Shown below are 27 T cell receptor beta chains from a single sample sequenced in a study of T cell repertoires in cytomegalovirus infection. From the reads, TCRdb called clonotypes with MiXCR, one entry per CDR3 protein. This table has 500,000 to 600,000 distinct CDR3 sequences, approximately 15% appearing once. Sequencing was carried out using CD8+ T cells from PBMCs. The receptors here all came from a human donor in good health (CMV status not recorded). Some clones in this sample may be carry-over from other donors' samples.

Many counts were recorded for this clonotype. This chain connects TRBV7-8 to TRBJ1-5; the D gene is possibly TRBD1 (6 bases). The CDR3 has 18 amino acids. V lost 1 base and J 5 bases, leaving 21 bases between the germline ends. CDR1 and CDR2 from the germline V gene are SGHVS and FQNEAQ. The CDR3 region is CASSLVPRLGGADQPQHF. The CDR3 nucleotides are TGTGCCAGCAGCTTAGTACCCAGATTGGGGGGGGCTGATCAGCCCCAGCATTTT.

The CDR3 DNA sequence: TGTGCCAGCAGTTCGGTATACAGGTCAACCTACGAGCAGTACTTC. Protein sequence: CASSSVYRSTYEQYF. The rearrangement uses TRBV27 and TRBJ2-7; D possibly corresponds to TRBD1 (5 bases). Germline CDR1 is MNHEY and CDR2 is SMNVEV (reference sequence). V lost 4 bases to trimming and J lost 2 bases, with 15 bases between them. CDR3 size: 15 residues.

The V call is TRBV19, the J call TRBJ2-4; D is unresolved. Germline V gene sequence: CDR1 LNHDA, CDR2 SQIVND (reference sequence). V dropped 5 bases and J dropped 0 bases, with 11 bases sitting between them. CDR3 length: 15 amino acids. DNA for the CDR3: TGTGCCAGTAGTCATAGAGGCAGAGCCAAAAACATTCAGTACTTC. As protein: CASSHRGRAKNIQYF. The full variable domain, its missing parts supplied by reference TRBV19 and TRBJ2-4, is DGGITQSPKYLFRKEGQNVTLSCEQNLNHDAMYWYRQDPGQGLRLIYYSQIVNDFQKGDIAEGYSVSREKKESFPLTVTSAQKNPTAFYLCASSHRGRAKNIQYFGAGTRLSVL.

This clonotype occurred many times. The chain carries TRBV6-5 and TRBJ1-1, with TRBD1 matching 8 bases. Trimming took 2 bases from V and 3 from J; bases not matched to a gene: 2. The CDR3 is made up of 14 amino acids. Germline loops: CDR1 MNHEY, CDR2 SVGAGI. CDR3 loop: CASSYRTGYTEAFF. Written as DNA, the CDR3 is TGTGCCAGCAGTTACAGGACAGGGTACACTGAAGCTTTCTTT.

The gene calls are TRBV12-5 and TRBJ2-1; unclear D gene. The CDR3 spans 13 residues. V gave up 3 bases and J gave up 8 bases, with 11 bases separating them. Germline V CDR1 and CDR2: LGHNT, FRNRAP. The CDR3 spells CASGLWQFDEQFF. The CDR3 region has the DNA TGTGCTAGTGGTTTATGGCAGTTCGATGAGCAGTTCTTC.

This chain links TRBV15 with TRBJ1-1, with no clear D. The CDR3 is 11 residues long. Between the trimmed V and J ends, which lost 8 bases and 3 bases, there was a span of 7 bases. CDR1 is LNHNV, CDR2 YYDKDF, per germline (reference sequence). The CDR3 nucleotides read TGTGCCACCGTACAAGACACTGAAGCTTTCTTT. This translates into CATVQDTEAFF.

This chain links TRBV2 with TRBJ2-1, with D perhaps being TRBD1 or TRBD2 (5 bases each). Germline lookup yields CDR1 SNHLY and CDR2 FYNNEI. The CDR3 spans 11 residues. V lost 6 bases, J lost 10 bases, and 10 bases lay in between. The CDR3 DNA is TGTGCCAGCAGCGGGAACAGGGAGCAGTTCTTC. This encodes CASSGNREQFF.

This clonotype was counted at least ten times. The CDR3 DNA reads as TGTGCCAGCAGCTCACGGGGACAGGGGGAAGGCTACACCTTC. It encodes CASSSRGQGEGYTF. The chain links TRBV7-9 to TRBJ1-2, with 11 bases fitting TRBD1. CDR1 is SEHNR and CDR2 is FQNEAQ in the germline V gene (reference sequence). With V trimmed by 4 bases and J by 8 bases, 6 bases remained unmatched. The CDR3 spans 14 residues.

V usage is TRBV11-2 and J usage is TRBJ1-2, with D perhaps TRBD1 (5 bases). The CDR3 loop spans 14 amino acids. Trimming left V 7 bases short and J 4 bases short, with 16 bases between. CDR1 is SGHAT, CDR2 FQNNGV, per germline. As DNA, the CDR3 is TGTGCCAGCACCCTCACCGGGGGAGGCTATGGCTACACCTTC. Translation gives CASTLTGGGYGYTF.

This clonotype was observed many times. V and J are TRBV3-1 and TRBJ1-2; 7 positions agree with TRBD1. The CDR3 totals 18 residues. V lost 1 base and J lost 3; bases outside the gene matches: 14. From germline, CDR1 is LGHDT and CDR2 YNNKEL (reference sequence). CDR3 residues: CASSQGTGTLYPHYGYTF. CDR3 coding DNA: TGTGCCAGCAGCCAAGGGACAGGAACCCTTTACCCCCACTATGGCTACACCTTC.

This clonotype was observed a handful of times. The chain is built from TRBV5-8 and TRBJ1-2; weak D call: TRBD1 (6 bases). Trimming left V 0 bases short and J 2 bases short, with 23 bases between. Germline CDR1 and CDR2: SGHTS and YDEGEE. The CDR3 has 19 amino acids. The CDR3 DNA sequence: TGTGCCAGCAGCTTGGCCTGGCACAGGGAGATTGGGAGGAACTATGGCTACACCTTC. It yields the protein CASSLAWHREIGRNYGYTF.

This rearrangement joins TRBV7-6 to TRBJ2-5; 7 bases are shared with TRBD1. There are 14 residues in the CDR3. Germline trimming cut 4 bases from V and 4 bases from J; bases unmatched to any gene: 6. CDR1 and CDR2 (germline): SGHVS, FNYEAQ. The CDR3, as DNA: TGTGCCAGCAGCTCCATCCGGGACAGAGAGACCCAGTACTTC. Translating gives CASSSIRDRETQYF.

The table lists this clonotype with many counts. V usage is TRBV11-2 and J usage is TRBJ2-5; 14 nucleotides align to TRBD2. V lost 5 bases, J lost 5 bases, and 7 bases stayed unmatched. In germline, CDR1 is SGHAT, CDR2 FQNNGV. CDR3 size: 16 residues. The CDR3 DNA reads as TGTGCCAGCAGCCTGGGACTAGCGGGGGTTGAGGAGACCCAGTACTTC. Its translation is CASSLGLAGVEETQYF.

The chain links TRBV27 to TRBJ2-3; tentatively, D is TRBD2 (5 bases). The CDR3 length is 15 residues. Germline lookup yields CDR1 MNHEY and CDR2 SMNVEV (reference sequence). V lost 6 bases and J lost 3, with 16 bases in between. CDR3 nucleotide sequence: TGTGCCAGCAGAGCTCGAGGGAGTAGAACAGATACGCAGTATTTT. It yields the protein CASRARGSRTDTQYF.

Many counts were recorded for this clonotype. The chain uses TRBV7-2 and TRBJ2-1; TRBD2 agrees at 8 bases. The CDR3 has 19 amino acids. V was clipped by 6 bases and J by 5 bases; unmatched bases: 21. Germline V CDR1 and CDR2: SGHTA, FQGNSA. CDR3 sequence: CASRFSPGGRHLTDNEQFF. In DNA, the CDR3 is TGTGCCAGCAGGTTCTCTCCGGGCGGGAGGCACTTGACCGACAATGAGCAGTTCTTC.

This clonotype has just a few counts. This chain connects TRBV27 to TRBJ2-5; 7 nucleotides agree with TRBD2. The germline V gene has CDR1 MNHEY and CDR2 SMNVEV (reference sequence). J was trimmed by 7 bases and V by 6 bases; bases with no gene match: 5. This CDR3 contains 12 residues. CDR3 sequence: CASSLSGVTQYF. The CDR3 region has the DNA TGTGCCAGCAGCCTAAGCGGGGTGACCCAGTACTTC.

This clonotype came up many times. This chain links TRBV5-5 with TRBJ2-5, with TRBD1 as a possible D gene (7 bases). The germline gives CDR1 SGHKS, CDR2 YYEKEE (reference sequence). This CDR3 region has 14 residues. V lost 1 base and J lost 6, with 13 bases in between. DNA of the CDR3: TGTGCCAGCAGCTTGAACTCAGGGGGGAAGACCCAGTACTTC. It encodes CASSLNSGGKTQYF.

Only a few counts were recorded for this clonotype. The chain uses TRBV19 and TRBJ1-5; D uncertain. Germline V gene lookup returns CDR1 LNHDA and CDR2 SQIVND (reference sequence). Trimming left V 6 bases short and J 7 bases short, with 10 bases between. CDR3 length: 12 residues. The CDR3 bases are TGTGCCAGTAGGGGAAGAGACCAGCCCCAGCATTTT. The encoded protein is CASRGRDQPQHF.

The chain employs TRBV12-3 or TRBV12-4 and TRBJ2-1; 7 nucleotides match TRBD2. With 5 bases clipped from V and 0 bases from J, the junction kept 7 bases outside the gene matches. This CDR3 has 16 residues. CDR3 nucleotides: TGTGCCAGCAGTCCCCCGGGACTACACTCCTACAATGAGCAGTTCTTC. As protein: CASSPPGLHSYNEQFF.

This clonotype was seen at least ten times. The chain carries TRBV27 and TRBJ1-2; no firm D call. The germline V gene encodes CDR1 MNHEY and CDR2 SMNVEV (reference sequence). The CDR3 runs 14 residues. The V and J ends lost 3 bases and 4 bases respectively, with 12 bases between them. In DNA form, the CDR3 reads TGTGCCAGCAGTTTGTCCGGGCAGACCTATGGCTACACCTTC. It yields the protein CASSLSGQTYGYTF.

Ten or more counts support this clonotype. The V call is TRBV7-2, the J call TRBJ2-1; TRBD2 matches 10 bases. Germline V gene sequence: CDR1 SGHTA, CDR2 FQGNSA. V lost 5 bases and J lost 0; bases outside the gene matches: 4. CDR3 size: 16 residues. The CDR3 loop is CASSPGLAVSYNEQFF. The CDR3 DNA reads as TGTGCCAGCAGCCCCGGACTAGCGGTCTCCTACAATGAGCAGTTCTTC. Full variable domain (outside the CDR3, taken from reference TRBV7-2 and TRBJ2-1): GAGVSQSPSNKVTEKGKDVELRCDPISGHTALYWYRQSLGQGLEFLIYFQGNSAPDKSGLPSDRFSAERTGGSVSTLTIQRTQQEDSAVYLCASSPGLAVSYNEQFFGPGTRLTVL.

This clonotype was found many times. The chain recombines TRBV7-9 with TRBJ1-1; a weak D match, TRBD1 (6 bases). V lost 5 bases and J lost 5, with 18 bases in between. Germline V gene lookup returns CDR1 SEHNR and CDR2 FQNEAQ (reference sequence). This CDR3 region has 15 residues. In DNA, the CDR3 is TGTGCCAGCAGCACCCGCACAGGGAAAGTTACTGAAGCTTTCTTT. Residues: CASSTRTGKVTEAFF. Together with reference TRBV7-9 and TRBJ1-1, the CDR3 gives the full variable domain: DTGVSQNPRHKITKRGQNVTFRCDPISEHNRLYWYRQTLGQGPEFLTYFQNEAQLEKSRLLSDRFSAERPKGSFSTLEIQRTEQGDSAMYLCASSTRTGKVTEAFFGQGTRLTVV.

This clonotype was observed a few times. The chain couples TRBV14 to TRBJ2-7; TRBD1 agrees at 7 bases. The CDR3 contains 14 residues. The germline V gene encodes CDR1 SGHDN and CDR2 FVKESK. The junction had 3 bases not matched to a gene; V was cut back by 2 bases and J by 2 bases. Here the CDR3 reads CASSQIQGAYEQYF. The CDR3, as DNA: TGTGCCAGCAGCCAAATCCAGGGGGCCTACGAGCAGTACTTC.

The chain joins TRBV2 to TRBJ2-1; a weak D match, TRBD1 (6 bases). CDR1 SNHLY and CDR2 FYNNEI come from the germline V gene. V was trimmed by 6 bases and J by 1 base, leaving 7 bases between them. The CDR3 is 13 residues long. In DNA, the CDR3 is TGTGCCAGCAGCGGACAGTCCTACAATGAGCAGTTCTTC. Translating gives CASSGQSYNEQFF.

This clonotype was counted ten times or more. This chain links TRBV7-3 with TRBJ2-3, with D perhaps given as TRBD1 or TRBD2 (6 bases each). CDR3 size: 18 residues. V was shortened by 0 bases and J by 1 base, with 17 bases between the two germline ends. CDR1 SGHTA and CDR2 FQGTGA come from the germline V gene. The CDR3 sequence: CASSLTRNGGLGTDTQYF. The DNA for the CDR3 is TGTGCCAGCAGCTTAACAAGGAACGGGGGCCTGGGCACAGATACGCAGTATTTT.

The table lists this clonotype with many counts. The CDR3 sequence: CASSLVENTEAFF. The DNA of the CDR3 is TGTGCCAGCAGCTTAGTCGAGAACACTGAAGCTTTCTTT. The chain recombines TRBV7-9 with TRBJ1-1; no clear D gene. V lost 1 base and J 1 base, leaving 4 bases between the germline ends. The CDR3 contains 13 residues. CDR1 is SEHNR and CDR2 is FQNEAQ in the germline V gene (reference sequence).

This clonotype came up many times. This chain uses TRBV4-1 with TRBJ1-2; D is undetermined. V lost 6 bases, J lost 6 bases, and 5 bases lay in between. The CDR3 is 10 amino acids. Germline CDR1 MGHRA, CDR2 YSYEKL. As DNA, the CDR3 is TGCGCCAGCAGTCAGGATGGCTACACCTTC. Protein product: CASSQDGYTF.